The 27 T cell receptor beta chains below were found in one sample sequenced in a study of CD8+CD57+ T cells in acquired aplastic anemia. CDR3 and TCR beta VDJ profiling relied on a genomic DNA template. TCRdb called the reads again in MiXCR, with one record for every CDR3 protein. The table has 200,000 to 250,000 distinct CDR3 sequences, roughly half seen once. The authors sequenced patients whose flow cytometry had shown CD8+CD57+ cell expansion. The material sequenced was sorted CD4+, CD8+, or CD8+CD57+ T cells (not recorded which) from PBMCs. Receptors were obtained from a human donor with aplastic anemia.

The rearrangement links TRBV9 to TRBJ1-5; D possibly corresponds to TRBD1 (6 bases). Germline V lookup: CDR1 SGDLS, CDR2 YYNGEE. V was pared by 4 bases and J by 6 bases, with 17 bases between. This CDR3 is 15 amino acids long. The CDR3 reads CASSSSSGEGQPQHF. For the CDR3, the DNA is TGTGCCAGCAGCAGTAGTTCAGGGGAAGGTCAGCCCCAGCATTTT.

This clonotype was recorded at least ten times. Here the CDR3 DNA reads TGTGCCAGCACCTGGGGGGGCGTGAACACTGAAGCTTTCTTT. Translation: CASTWGGVNTEAFF. This sequence joins TRBV12-3 or TRBV12-4 and TRBJ1-1; possibly TRBD1 for D (6 bases). V was trimmed by 7 bases and J by 0 bases, leaving 12 bases between them. CDR3 size: 14 residues.

In this sample, this clonotype turned up a few times. The CDR3 is CASSDRSNEKLFF. The CDR3, as DNA: TGTGCCAGCAGTGACAGATCTAATGAAAAACTGTTTTTT. This sequence joins TRBV2 and TRBJ1-4; no clear D gene. CDR1 and CDR2 (germline): SNHLY, FYNNEI. The CDR3 has 13 amino acids. V lost 3 bases, J lost 3 bases, and 5 bases lay in between.

This chain joins TRBV5-4 and TRBJ1-2; D is unresolved. Germline CDR1 and CDR2: SGHNT and YYREEE (reference sequence). Trimming shortened V by 3 bases and J by 4 bases, and 13 bases separated the two germline ends. The CDR3 loop spans 14 amino acids. The CDR3 DNA sequence: TGTGCCAGCAGCTCGCGGACGGATTTCTATGGCTACACCTTC. The encoded protein is CASSSRTDFYGYTF.

To note about this clonotype: Mismatch with germline at one junction end may stem from a read error. CDR3 DNA: TGTGCTAGCAGCTTGGCAGCGGGAGGGGAAGAGCAGTTCTTC. Amino acids: CASSLAAGGEEQFF. This chain joins TRBV7-7 and TRBJ2-1; 10 bases agree with TRBD2. The CDR3 covers 14 residues. Per the germline V gene, CDR1 is SSHAT and CDR2 is FNYEAQ (reference sequence).

This clonotype was observed many times. The CDR3 reads CASSSAASGRAEETQYF. The CDR3 bases are TGTGCCAGCAGCTCGGCTGCTAGCGGGAGGGCCGAGGAGACCCAGTACTTC. The J gene is TRBJ2-5, the V gene TRBV7-9; 12 bases map to TRBD2. This CDR3 comprises 17 residues. Trimming removed 4 bases from V and 5 bases from J; junction bases left unmatched: 11. Germline loops: CDR1 SEHNR, CDR2 FQNEAQ (reference sequence).

This clonotype was detected a few times. This sequence joins TRBV11-2 and TRBJ2-7, with TRBD1 identical over 9 bases. Germline loops: CDR1 SGHAT, CDR2 FQNNGV. This CDR3 comprises 13 residues. V lost 5 bases to trimming and J lost 7 bases; unmatched junction nucleotides: 6. The CDR3 DNA follows: TGTGCCAGCAGCGCCGGGACAGGGTGGGAGCAGTACTTC. Translation gives CASSAGTGWEQYF.

V usage is TRBV7-3 and J usage is TRBJ2-1, with 11 positions matching TRBD2. The CDR3 runs to 15 residues. CDR1 is SGHTA, CDR2 FQGTGA, per germline. V shed 3 bases and J 8 bases; nucleotides not matched to a gene: 6. DNA for the CDR3: TGTGCCAGCAGCTTGCTAGCGGGAGGCTTAGATGAGCAGTTCTTC. Translation gives CASSLLAGGLDEQFF.

The J gene is TRBJ2-6, the V gene TRBV7-2; no clear D gene. CDR1 and CDR2 (germline): SGHTA, FQGNSA. V lost 1 base to trimming and J lost 0 bases, with 7 bases between them. The CDR3 has 16 residues. The CDR3 DNA follows: TGTGCCAGCAGCTTAGGCGCAAGCTCTGGGGCCAACGTCCTGACTTTC. Amino acids: CASSLGASSGANVLTF. Drawing the rest from reference TRBV7-2 and TRBJ2-6, the complete variable domain is GAGVSQSPSNKVTEKGKDVELRCDPISGHTALYWYRQSLGQGLEFLIYFQGNSAPDKSGLPSDRFSAERTGGSVSTLTIQRTQQEDSAVYLCASSLGASSGANVLTFGAGSRLTVL.

This clonotype was recorded many times. This rearrangement joins TRBV20-1 to TRBJ1-6; D gene uncertain. Trimming stripped 3 bases from V and 5 bases from J, with 14 bases between. Germline V gene sequence: CDR1 DFQATT, CDR2 SNEGSKA (reference sequence). The CDR3 covers 15 residues. The DNA of the CDR3 is TGCAGTGCTAGTACGGGTGGGGAGGATAATTCACCCCTCCACTTT. It specifies CSASTGGEDNSPLHF.

V and J are TRBV24-1 and TRBJ2-3, with 11 bases matching TRBD2. This CDR3 spans 13 amino acids. Germline CDR1 and CDR2: KGHDR and SFDVKD. V lost 9 bases to trimming and J lost 4 bases; unmatched junction nucleotides: 2. CDR3 sequence (DNA): TGTGCCACCGGGACTAGCGGCGCAGATACGCAGTATTTT. It yields the protein CATGTSGADTQYF.

V is TRBV7-2 and J is TRBJ2-7; TRBD2 matches at 9 bases. The CDR3 loop spans 15 amino acids. Germline V gives CDR1 SGHTA, CDR2 FQGNSA. V gave up 2 bases and J gave up 2 bases; unmatched junction bases: 4. Here the CDR3 DNA reads TGTGCCAGCAGCTTAAAGCGGGGGGCGACCTACGAGCAGTACTTC. Encoded protein: CASSLKRGATYEQYF.

In this sample, this clonotype turned up a few times. A read error may be the cause here, since a much bigger clone is one base away. V is TRBV14 and J is TRBJ2-3; D gene ambiguous. The end of the DNA aligns better with TRBJ1-5, so the J call may be wrong. The germline gives CDR1 SGHDN, CDR2 FVKESK. The CDR3 totals 12 residues. The CDR3 DNA is TGTGCCAGCAGCCAAGAATGGGATACGCAGCATTTT. Protein product: CASSQEWDTQHF.

The chain combines TRBV10-3 with TRBJ1-2, with TRBD1 matching over 10 bases. The trim removed 7 bases at V and 6 bases at J, leaving 5 bases unmatched. The germline gives CDR1 ENHRY, CDR2 SYGVKD. This CDR3 spans 13 amino acids. The chain's CDR3 is CAITLDRGNGYTF. In nucleotides, the CDR3 is TGTGCCATCACCTTGGACAGGGGGAATGGCTACACCTTC.

This sequence joins TRBV15 and TRBJ2-5; 11 bases map to TRBD2. The V gene's germline CDR1 is LNHNV and CDR2 YYDKDF (reference sequence). The CDR3 is 18 residues long. The V and J ends lost 1 base and 1 base, in that order; junction bases with no gene match: 8. The CDR3 is CATSRGKRSGGAQETQYF. Written as DNA, the CDR3 is TGTGCCACCAGCAGAGGCAAGCGTAGCGGGGGGGCCCAAGAGACCCAGTACTTC.

This clonotype was counted once. This chain uses TRBV14 with TRBJ1-6; D is uncertain. Between the trimmed V and J ends, which lost 3 bases and 2 bases, there was a span of 5 bases. Germline V lookup: CDR1 SGHDN, CDR2 FVKESK. This CDR3 spans 14 amino acids. In DNA form, the CDR3 reads TGTGCCAGCAGCCATGAGACCTATAATTCACCCCTCCACTTT. Amino acid sequence: CASSHETYNSPLHF.

The chain recombines TRBV7-6 with TRBJ2-7; D is perhaps TRBD1 (5 bases). Trimming took off 0 bases at V and 2 bases at J, with 14 bases between the two ends. Germline V gene lookup returns CDR1 SGHVS and CDR2 FNYEAQ. The CDR3 is made up of 16 amino acids. CDR3 amino acids: CASSLASSGKTYEQYF. The CDR3 bases are TGTGCCAGCAGCTTAGCATCGTCAGGGAAAACCTACGAGCAGTACTTC.

Only a few counts were recorded for this clonotype. This chain uses TRBV6-1 with TRBJ2-1; 8 nucleotides match TRBD2. V shed 2 bases and J 7 bases; nucleotides not matched to a gene: 7. In germline, CDR1 is MNHNS, CDR2 SASEGT. The CDR3 spans 15 residues. For the CDR3, the DNA is TGTGCCAGCAGTGAAACCGAGCGGGAGAAGAATGAGCAGTTCTTC. Protein: CASSETEREKNEQFF.

In this sample, this clonotype turned up many times. The J gene is TRBJ1-1, the V gene TRBV20-1; a weak D match, TRBD1 (5 bases). The CDR3 sequence is 13 residues long. Germline CDR1 reads DFQATT; CDR2 reads SNEGSKA (reference sequence). Between the trimmed V and J ends, which lost 2 bases and 8 bases, there was a span of 15 bases. The CDR3 DNA reads TGCAGTGCTAGACCCCGGGGGAGGGTAGAAGCTTTCTTT. It is translated as CSARPRGRVEAFF.

This sequence joins TRBV7-8 and TRBJ2-7; D is perhaps TRBD2 (6 bases). The CDR3 covers 12 residues. The V end lost 5 bases, the J end lost 5 bases, and 10 bases lay between the germline ends. Germline V lookup: CDR1 SGHVS, CDR2 FQNEAQ. For the CDR3, the DNA is TGTGCCAGCAGCCACCCGGGGGACGAGCAGTACTTC. This codes for CASSHPGDEQYF.

This clonotype was counted ten times or more. The chain uses TRBV24-1 and TRBJ2-1; D may be TRBD2 (5 bases). Germline V gene lookup returns CDR1 KGHDR and CDR2 SFDVKD. The CDR3 length is 13 residues. V was trimmed by 8 bases and J by 0 bases, leaving 7 bases between them. The CDR3 DNA reads TGTGCCACCAAAGGGAGCTCCTACAATGAGCAGTTCTTC. Protein product: CATKGSSYNEQFF.

The chain recombines TRBV13 with TRBJ1-2, with D possibly TRBD1 on 5 matching bases. The germline gives CDR1 PRHDT, CDR2 FYEKMQ (reference sequence). With 10 bases removed from V and 0 bases from J, the gap between germline ends came to 15 bases. CDR3 length equals 14 residues. The CDR3: CATLGDRANYGYTF. For the CDR3, the DNA is TGTGCCACCCTTGGGGACCGAGCTAACTATGGCTACACCTTC.

There are many counts of this clonotype. The rearrangement links TRBV5-6 to TRBJ1-1; D uncertain. The CDR3 sequence is 11 residues long. Trimming shortened V by 0 bases and J by 6 bases, and 3 bases separated the two germline ends. Germline values: CDR1 SGHDT, CDR2 YYEEEE. The CDR3 region has the DNA TGTGCCAGCAGCTTGGTGTCTGAAGCTTTCTTT. Translating gives CASSLVSEAFF.

Worth noting for this clonotype: At one end the junction does not follow the germline gene, possibly because of a read error. In DNA, the CDR3 is TGCAGCGTTAACGGACTAGCGGGGGGGCAGACAGATACGCGGTATTTT. This codes for CSVNGLAGGQTDTRYF. The V call is TRBV29-1, the J call TRBJ2-3; 15 bases align to TRBD2. Germline V lookup: CDR1 SQVTM, CDR2 ANQGSEA. The CDR3 contains 16 residues.

Details on this clonotype: The junction and the germline gene differ at one end; a read error may be behind it. The chain joins TRBV15 to TRBJ2-1, with 10 bases that match TRBD1. CDR1 LNHNV and CDR2 YYDKDF come from the germline V gene (reference sequence). The CDR3 sequence is 15 residues long. CDR3 in DNA: TGTGCCACCAGCAGAGGACAGGGGGCCTACAGTGAGCAGTTCTTC. Protein: CATSRGQGAYSEQFF.

This clonotype was detected ten times or more. CDR3 bases: TGCGCCAGCAGCCAAGCTTGGGGAAACACCATATATTTT. As protein: CASSQAWGNTIYF. The J gene is TRBJ1-3, the V gene TRBV4-1; D gene unclear. The germline V gene has CDR1 MGHRA and CDR2 YSYEKL. Trimming took 1 base from V and 4 from J, leaving 5 bases between them. This CDR3 contains 13 residues.

The chain employs TRBV7-9 and TRBJ2-2; D is uncertain. The CDR3 sequence is 14 residues long. The V gene's germline CDR1 is SEHNR and CDR2 FQNEAQ (reference sequence). V dropped 2 bases and J dropped 5 bases, with 9 bases sitting between them. The CDR3 reads CASSLSPETGELFF. CDR3 bases: TGTGCCAGCAGCTTATCGCCGGAGACCGGGGAGCTGTTTTTT. Supplemented by reference TRBV7-9 and TRBJ2-2, the full variable domain reads DTGVSQNPRHKITKRGQNVTFRCDPISEHNRLYWYRQTLGQGPEFLTYFQNEAQLEKSRLLSDRFSAERPKGSFSTLEIQRTEQGDSAMYLCASSLSPETGELFFGEGSRLTVL.